The 13 T cell receptor beta chains reported below all come from one sample, sequenced in a study of blood T cell repertoires in COVID-19 (TCRdb year 2020). Library generation was performed with the immunoSEQ multiplex PCR assay. TCRdb re-hosts the immuneACCESS table, in-frame sequences only. Its copies lack some clones; in the studies checked, an unresolved V gene accounts for under half of them, and the cause for the rest is not known. In this sample the table shows about 54,000 clones, 90% of which occur a single time. The ten largest clones represent almost 4% of the sample. Sequenced input: peripheral blood. The receptors were gathered from a man between 50 and 59 years old with acute or convalescent COVID-19.

The CDR3 DNA reads TGTGCCAGCAGCTTGACCGGGACAGGGTCTGGCGGGGAGCTGTTTTTT. Its protein is CASSLTGTGSGGELFF. V usage is TRBV5-5 and J usage is TRBJ2-2, with 9 bases aligning to TRBD1. This CDR3 contains 16 residues. V was clipped by 1 base and J by 7 bases; unmatched bases: 8. Germline V lookup: CDR1 SGHKS, CDR2 YYEKEE (reference sequence).

V usage is TRBV11-3 and J usage is TRBJ2-5, with 16 bases matching TRBD2. After removal of 5 bases from V and 1 base from J, the junction contained 7 bases not matched to a gene. Germline V CDR1 and CDR2: SGHNT, YENEEA. The CDR3 spans 18 residues. The CDR3 region is CASSLGLAGGPLQETQYF. Here the CDR3 DNA reads TGTGCCAGCAGCCTGGGACTAGCGGGAGGGCCCCTCCAAGAGACCCAGTACTTC.

The chain has TRBV6-4 and TRBJ1-1; D call uncertain. Germline values: CDR1 MRHNA, CDR2 SNTAGT. The V end lost 8 bases, the J end lost 1 base, and 11 bases lay between the germline ends. This CDR3 is built from 13 residues. In DNA, the CDR3 is TGTGCCAGCGGTGCCGGGAGGAACACTGAAGCTTTCTTT. It specifies CASGAGRNTEAFF.

V usage is TRBV12-5 and J usage is TRBJ2-7; 16 bases align to TRBD2. After removal of 3 bases from V and 6 bases from J, the junction contained 11 bases not matched to a gene. The CDR3 loop spans 18 amino acids. Germline-derived CDR1 and CDR2 are LGHNT and FRNRAP. The CDR3 is CASGFTGTSGRASREQYF. CDR3 bases: TGTGCTAGTGGTTTCACCGGGACTAGCGGGAGGGCCTCTCGCGAGCAGTACTTC.

The chain recombines TRBV7-9 with TRBJ2-7, with a tentative D call TRBD1 (6 bases). CDR1 is SEHNR, CDR2 FQNEAQ, per germline (reference sequence). The CDR3 runs 14 residues. V was pared by 1 base and J by 1 base, with 8 bases between. The CDR3 DNA is TGTGCCAGCAGCTTAGAACAGGGTTCCTACGAGCAGTACTTC. Protein: CASSLEQGSYEQYF. The full variable domain, in which reference TRBV7-9 and TRBJ2-7 provide the parts outside the CDR3, is DTGVSQNPRHKITKRGQNVTFRCDPISEHNRLYWYRQTLGQGPEFLTYFQNEAQLEKSRLLSDRFSAERPKGSFSTLEIQRTEQGDSAMYLCASSLEQGSYEQYFGPGTRLTVT.

V usage is TRBV19 and J usage is TRBJ2-4, with unresolved D. CDR1 is LNHDA, CDR2 SQIVND, per germline (reference sequence). Deletions cut 3 bases from V and 0 bases from J, with 9 bases between. The CDR3 runs to 15 residues. This CDR3 is CASSMPGLAKNIQYF. The CDR3 DNA is TGTGCCAGTAGTATGCCAGGCCTAGCCAAAAACATTCAGTACTTC.

CDR3 nucleotide sequence: TGTGCCAGTAGGACTGGACTAGCGGGTAGTGAGCAGTTCTTC. Translating gives CASRTGLAGSEQFF. This chain joins TRBV19 and TRBJ2-1, with TRBD2 identical over 11 bases. V gave up 6 bases and J gave up 9 bases; unmatched junction bases: 7. The germline gives CDR1 LNHDA, CDR2 SQIVND (reference sequence). CDR3 length equals 14 residues.

This clone was picked up one time. V usage is TRBV19 and J usage is TRBJ2-3; 7 positions match TRBD2. Trimming at V came to 7 bases and at J to 4 bases, leaving 20 bases not matched to a gene. The CDR3 loop spans 18 amino acids. Germline CDR1 reads LNHDA; CDR2 reads SQIVND (reference sequence). CDR3 coding DNA: TGTGCCAGTATGACCCGAAGCGGGGCTGAGGGCAGCGCAGATACGCAGTATTTT. Translation gives CASMTRSGAEGSADTQYF.

With regard to this clone: An end of the junction does not agree with germline; a read error may underlie this. The chain couples TRBV6-4 to TRBJ1-2, with D possibly matching TRBD1 (5 bases). The germline V gene encodes CDR1 MRHNA and CDR2 SNTAGT. The CDR3 is made up of 15 amino acids. CDR3 bases: TGTGCCAGCAGTGACTCATTTTCAGGGAACTACGGCTACACCTTC. Translating it yields CASSDSFSGNYGYTF.

In this sample, this clone turned up once. The CDR3 does not end in the conserved phenylalanine or tryptophan, so this is likely a read error. The limits of the CDR3 on the DNA are not certain, so only TCRdb's listed CDR3 is given. The rearrangement links TRBV6-5 to TRBJ1-1; the table calls TRBD1, which could not be checked here. The CDR3 contains 11 residues when both ends are counted. Looked up from germline, CDR1 is MNHEY and CDR2 is SVGAGI. The CDR3 protein is CASNKDRASTL.

The chain uses TRBV2 and TRBJ2-7; D uncertain. V lost 8 bases and J lost 1, with 9 bases in between. CDR1 and CDR2 from the germline V gene are SNHLY and FYNNEI. CDR3 length: 12 amino acids. The CDR3 coding sequence is TGTGCCAGCGACTTGCAATCCTACGAGCAGTACTTC. It specifies CASDLQSYEQYF.

The chain has TRBV2 and TRBJ1-3; D might be TRBD1 (6 bases). The CDR3 contains 13 residues. Germline assignment: CDR1 SNHLY and CDR2 FYNNEI. Trimming took off 5 bases at V and 3 bases at J, with 8 bases between the two ends. CDR3 sequence: CASSQQGGNTIYF. CDR3 nucleotide sequence: TGTGCCAGCAGTCAACAGGGTGGAAACACCATATATTTT.

The chain is built from TRBV5-1 and TRBJ1-1; 8 bases match TRBD1. V shed 0 bases and J 4 bases; nucleotides not matched to a gene: 2. CDR3 length equals 14 residues. Germline loops: CDR1 SGHRS, CDR2 YFSETQ. The CDR3 coding sequence is TGCGCCAGCAGCTTGGCAGGGGGCGTCACTGAAGCTTTCTTT. The encoded protein is CASSLAGGVTEAFF. The entire variable domain, with the rest obtained from reference TRBV5-1 and TRBJ1-1, is as follows: KAGVTQTPRYLIKTRGQQVTLSCSPISGHRSVSWYQQTPGQGLQFLFEYFSETQRNKGNFPGRFSGRQFSNSRSEMNVSTLELGDSALYLCASSLAGGVTEAFFGQGTRLTVV.